These T cell receptor beta chains were read from a single sample in a study of shared clonotypes between healthy human individuals. Measured with immunoSEQ multiplex PCR; TCRdb has only the in-frame clones, and not every one. The repertoire holds a few million clones, with approximately 92% as singletons. The source material was naive CD8+ T cells from PBMCs. These receptors all come from a man between 18 and 29 years old in good health. Some clones in this sample may be carry-over from other donors' samples. Both conserved end residues are part of each CDR3. The order of the fields is V gene, D gene, clone size, CDR3 protein. The D gene is left open where the match is weak. The size of a clone is reported for some rows only, either as once, few or many, or as a class for expanded clones.

TRBV5-6 | TRBD2 | NA | CASSETGLAGDNEQFF
TRBV10-3 | TRBD1 | NA | CAISARTGRQETQYF
TRBV27 | NA | NA | CASSPRTGGNTIYF
TRBV7-8 | NA | once | CASSFTGFGTRRDEQYF
TRBV19 | NA | NA | CASSIFRGGNTEAFF
TRBV27 | NA | NA | CASSPKAGGTEAFF
TRBV28 | TRBD1 | NA | CASSSRVRTGGKEGTEAFF
TRBV2 | NA | NA | CASMAPLAHEQYF
TRBV4-1 | TRBD2 | NA | CASSQVAGDGTQYF
TRBV11-2 | NA | NA | CASSLEPLYEQYF
TRBV6-4 | TRBD1 | NA | CASNYRGPIYEQYF
TRBV28 | NA | NA | CASSYKTGELFF
TRBV10-3 | NA | once | CAIRGETYGYTF
TRBV27 | TRBD2 | NA | CASSPAREAGISEQYF
TRBV9 | NA | few | CASSVGGRSPQHF
TRBV4-1 | NA | NA | CASSQDTRAWGYTF
TRBV10-1 | NA | NA | CASGGDVPGDEQFF
TRBV30 | NA | NA | CAWTHRGSPYNEQFF
TRBV15 | NA | NA | CATSRDWDYYEQYF
TRBV6-5 | NA | NA | CASSPDGRTEAFF
TRBV11-2 | NA | NA | CASSFGSWYEQYF
TRBV27 | NA | once | CASSFSGFGTEQYF
TRBV6-6 | NA | NA | CASSYSLGYTF
TRBV7-9 | TRBD1 | NA | CASSPRQGINYSQQFF
TRBV7-3 | TRBD2 | NA | CASSLTSGKSYEQYF
TRBV7-6 | NA | NA | CASSPWTDSYEQYF
TRBV13 | TRBD1 | NA | CASSSRGQGSNQPQHF
TRBV28 | NA | NA | CASSMDSYEQYF
TRBV28 | NA | NA | CASSFVVGADEQFF
TRBV4-1 | TRBD1 | NA | CASSQQAGTGRTDTQYF
TRBV6-5 | NA | NA | CASSYPGRSSEQFF
TRBV7-9 | NA | NA | CASSPRASEKQYF
TRBV5-1 | TRBD2 | NA | CASRVGLAGTEQFF
TRBV19 | NA | NA | CASSIVGSSVEQYF
TRBV4-1 | NA | NA | CASSQAGAGPSVGGELFF
TRBV4-1 | NA | NA | CASSQGPGLVGGYTF
TRBV7-8 | NA | NA | CASSQDLNQPQHF
TRBV28 | NA | few | CASSLRANVLTF
TRBV29-1 | NA | NA | CSVGSGSNEQFF
TRBV28 | NA | NA | CASSPRGVSGYTF
TRBV27 | NA | NA | CASSSWVAKNIQYF
TRBV7-5 | NA | few | CVRPLDRGYDQPQHF
TRBV5-8 | TRBD1 | NA | CASSSTTGVGELFF
TRBV7-8 | TRBD1 | NA | CASSLEPGQGVLDEQFF
TRBV10-3 | NA | NA | CAISEELPKGYTF
TRBV27 | NA | NA | CASSLELGGRGYEQYF
TRBV6-1 | NA | NA | CASSEPGNYNEQFF
TRBV6-5 | NA | NA | CASSYSSVGPQHF
TRBV29-1 | NA | once | CSVAQGTAGNTIYF
TRBV28 | TRBD1 | NA | CASSSYRGTGNYGYTF
TRBV5-6 | TRBD1 | NA | CASSQTKITGGPGTGELFF
TRBV14 | NA | NA | CASSQGAASTDTQYF
TRBV5-1 | TRBD2 | NA | CASTILAGYNEQFF
TRBV11-2 | NA | NA | CASSLGVRTQETQYF
TRBV11-2 | TRBD2 | NA | CASSIQAGVYEQYF